A selection of T cell receptor beta chains follows, all from one sample in a study of blood T cell repertoires in COVID-19. The table came from immunoSEQ multiplex PCR; TCRdb's copy has only in-frame clones and leaves some out. Here the sample spans more than 200,000 clones, 84% being singletons. Sample: peripheral blood. These TCRs come from a man between 45 and 60 years old with active or convalescent COVID-19. Each CDR3 is given with its conserved first and last residue. The D gene is left open where the match is weak. Rows may omit the clone size; those that give it use once, few, many or a size class.

d_gene	v_gene	abundance	j_gene	CDR3nt	CDR3aa
NA	TRBV2	NA	TRBJ1-2	TGTGCCAGCAGTGAACAGAAGGCGGGCTATGGCTACACCTTC	CASSEQKAGYGYTF
NA	TRBV6-2/TRBV6-3	NA	TRBJ2-1	TGTGCCAGCAGTTACTCGCTTCAGGTTTACAATGAGCAGTTCTTC	CASSYSLQVYNEQFF
NA	TRBV4-3	NA	TRBJ2-2	TGCGCCAGCAGCCAGGGGGGAGGGAACACCGGGGAGCTGTTTTTT	CASSQGGGNTGELFF
NA	TRBV28	NA	TRBJ2-1	TGTGCCAGCAGTTTGAGGGCCTCCTACAATGAGCAGTTCTTC	CASSLRASYNEQFF
TRBD1	TRBV28	NA	TRBJ2-7	TGTGCCAGCGGACAGGATCTCGACGAGCAGTACTTC	CASGQDLDEQYF
NA	TRBV6-5	NA	TRBJ2-6	TGTGCCAGCAAGGCAGGCCACTCTGGGGCCAACGTCCTGACTTTC	CASKAGHSGANVLTF
NA	TRBV7-6	NA	TRBJ2-1	TGTGCCAGCAGCTTAGCGCGAGGCGATGAGCAGTTCTTC	CASSLARGDEQFF
TRBD1	TRBV9	NA	TRBJ1-2	TGTGCCAGCAGCCCCGCCAGGGACAGGGGGCCTGGCTACACCTTC	CASSPARDRGPGYTF
TRBD1	TRBV7-8	NA	TRBJ1-6	TGTGCCAGCAGCCAGACCACCGGGACAGGGAATTCACCCCTCCACTTT	CASSQTTGTGNSPLHF
NA	TRBV28	few	TRBJ2-3	TGTGCCAGCAGCTCAGGGGGGACAGATACGCAGTATTTT	CASSSGGTDTQYF
TRBD1	TRBV19	once	TRBJ1-3	TGTGCCAGTAGTGCGGGACAGCCCATCGGGCCCACCATATATTTT	CASSAGQPIGPTIYF
TRBD1	TRBV5-1	NA	TRBJ1-1	TGCGCCAGCAGCTTAACCGGGACAGGCATGAACACTGAAGCTTTCTTT	CASSLTGTGMNTEAFF
NA	TRBV6-5	NA	TRBJ1-2	TGTGCCAGCACGGACAGTGCTTATGGCTACACCTTC	CASTDSAYGYTF
NA	TRBV29-1	NA	TRBJ2-5	TGCAGCGTCGGAAGTGGGGGGAACCAAGAGACCCAGTACTTC	CSVGSGGNQETQYF
NA	TRBV7-9	NA	TRBJ1-5	TGTGCCAGCAGCGGACAAAGGAGCAATCAGCCCCAGCATTTT	CASSGQRSNQPQHF
NA	TRBV12-5	few	TRBJ1-1	TGTGCTAGTGGCTCCGGACAGACGAACACTGAAGCTTTCTTT	CASGSGQTNTEAFF
TRBD1	TRBV7-2	NA	TRBJ2-3	TGTGCCAGCAGCTCCCGGACAGGGGGGGATACGCAGTATTTT	CASSSRTGGDTQYF
NA	TRBV5-5	NA	TRBJ2-1	TGTGCCAGCAGCCGAGGCGGACAGAGATACAATGAGCAGTTCTTC	CASSRGGQRYNEQFF
TRBD1	TRBV5-5	once	TRBJ1-2	TGTGCCAGCAGACCGGGGACAGGGGGGGACTATGGCTACACCTTC	CASRPGTGGDYGYTF
TRBD1	TRBV19	NA	TRBJ1-2	TGTGCCAGCTCTCCCCTCGACAGGGGGGAGAACTATGGCTACACCTTC	CASSPLDRGENYGYTF
NA	TRBV9	NA	TRBJ1-2	TGTGCCAGCAGCCCCGGGCGGGGGGCCTTTGGCTACACCTTC	CASSPGRGAFGYTF
TRBD1	TRBV28	NA	TRBJ1-3	TGTGCCAGCAGGGGACAGGGCAATGGAAACACCATATATTTT	CASRGQGNGNTIYF
TRBD1	TRBV7-6	NA	TRBJ1-5	TGTGCCAGCAGCGCCAAACAGGGGCCAAATCAGCCCCAGCATTTT	CASSAKQGPNQPQHF
NA	TRBV7-9	NA	TRBJ1-2	TGTGCCAGCAGCTTAGATCCGGGTAGCTATGGCTACACCTTC	CASSLDPGSYGYTF
NA	TRBV7-2	once	TRBJ2-3	TGTGCCAGCAGCTTACTAGTTCTAAGCACAGATACGCAGTATTTT	CASSLLVLSTDTQYF
TRBD1	TRBV19	NA	TRBJ1-4	TGTGCCAGCAACAGGGGACCGTCCCCTAATGAAAAACTGTTTTTT	CASNRGPSPNEKLFF
TRBD1	TRBV2	NA	TRBJ1-4	TGTGCCAGCCTTACCGGGACAGGGAATGAAAAACTGTTTTTT	CASLTGTGNEKLFF
NA	TRBV5-5	few	TRBJ2-2	TGTGCCAGCAGCTTGACTTACAGGAGAAACACCGGGGAGCTGTTTTTT	CASSLTYRRNTGELFF
NA	TRBV11-3	NA	TRBJ2-3	TGTGCCAGCAGCTCCGGGGCAGATACGCAGTATTTT	CASSSGADTQYF
NA	TRBV10-1	NA	TRBJ1-1	TGCGCCAGCAAGGGACACCTCTCATTTGAAGCTTTCTTT	CASKGHLSFEAFF
NA	TRBV7-9	NA	TRBJ2-2	TGTGCCAGCAGCACGCCTCGGGGGGAGCTGTTTTTT	CASSTPRGELFF
TRBD1	TRBV3-1/TRBV3-2	NA	TRBJ2-7	TGTGCCAGCAGCCCCTCGAGGGGGCTGCATTTCTACGAGCAGTACTTC	CASSPSRGLHFYEQYF
NA	TRBV10-2	NA	TRBJ2-7	TGCGCCAGCATCGAAGGGGTGGGGCAGGGCTACGAGCAGTACTTC	CASIEGVGQGYEQYF
NA	TRBV2	NA	TRBJ2-7	TGTGCCAGCACCCTAGGGGGGGATGCCTACGAGCAGTACTTC	CASTLGGDAYEQYF
TRBD1	TRBV12-3/TRBV12-4	NA	TRBJ2-7	TGTGCCAGCAGTCACGGGACAGGGAGGGAGCAGTACTTC	CASSHGTGREQYF
NA	TRBV6-5	NA	TRBJ1-1	TGTGCCAGCAGGCCGGATATGGCGAGGACTGAAGCTTTCTTT	CASRPDMARTEAFF
NA	TRBV6-5	NA	TRBJ2-1	TGTGCCAGCAGTTACTCGGGGACTCGCGGGAATGAGCAGTTCTTC	CASSYSGTRGNEQFF
NA	TRBV11-1	NA	TRBJ1-1	TGTGCCAGCAGCGAGAACAGGGAGAACACTGAAGCTTTCTTT	CASSENRENTEAFF
TRBD1	TRBV3-1/TRBV3-2	NA	TRBJ1-2	TGTGCCAGCAGCCAAGATCGGCAGGGGGCCTATGGCTACACCTTC	CASSQDRQGAYGYTF
NA	TRBV6-9	NA	TRBJ2-2	TGTGCCAGCAGTGCAGGGGTCCCAAACACCGGGGAGCTGTTTTTT	CASSAGVPNTGELFF
TRBD1	TRBV2	NA	TRBJ2-5	TGTGCCAGCGGGGATGGACAGGGAGGTAGAGAGACCCAGTACTTC	CASGDGQGGRETQYF
TRBD1	TRBV29-1	NA	TRBJ1-5	TGCAGCGTCGGGACAGGGATCCCCAATCAGCCCCAGCATTTT	CSVGTGIPNQPQHF
TRBD1	TRBV9	NA	TRBJ1-6	TGTGCCAGCAGCCTTCGGACAGGGGATAATTCACCCCTCCACTTT	CASSLRTGDNSPLHF
TRBD1	TRBV6-2/TRBV6-3	NA	TRBJ1-5	TGTGCCAGCAGCCCCGGACAGGGACGCCCGGATAGCAATCAGCCCCAGCATTTT	CASSPGQGRPDSNQPQHF
TRBD2	TRBV5-4	once	TRBJ2-3	TGTGCCAGCAGCTTGGACCCGGGACTAGCGGCAGATACGCAGTATTTT	CASSLDPGLAADTQYF
TRBD1	TRBV9	few	TRBJ1-2	TGTGCCAGCAGCGCGCCAGGGGGGAATGGCTACACCTTC	CASSAPGGNGYTF
NA	TRBV30	once	TRBJ1-6	TGTGCCTGGTCCCCGGGACTCCAACTTTCACCCCTCCACTTT	CAWSPGLQLSPLHF
NA	TRBV4-2	NA	TRBJ1-3	TGTGCCAGCAGCCAACGACTTCGGGGTGTCGAGGCGAACTCTGGAAACACCATATATTTT	CASSQRLRGVEANSGNTIYF
NA	TRBV15	NA	TRBJ2-3	TGTGCCACCACCCAAGGCGGGGGCGCGGGGCTTAATACGCAGTATTTT	CATTQGGGAGLNTQYF
NA	TRBV5-1	NA	TRBJ1-5	TGCGCCAGCAGCTTGGTGGCAGGGGATTATCAGCCCCAGCATTTT	CASSLVAGDYQPQHF
NA	TRBV5-4	NA	TRBJ2-3	TGTGCCAGCAGCTTGGCAGCGGGCTGGTCAGATACGCAGTATTTT	CASSLAAGWSDTQYF
NA	TRBV14	NA	TRBJ1-6	TGTGCCAGCAGCCAAGAGACAGAGAATTCACCCCTCCACTTT	CASSQETENSPLHF